The T cell receptor (beta chain) under discussion was sequenced for a study of cytomegalovirus exposure and HLA in healthy donors. Regarding the study as a whole: Relative to equally common others, HLA-associated TCR beta chains showed greater clonal expansion in a later analysis.

Turning to this clone: Its antigen is not identified.

This CDR3 region has 14 residues. Germline CDR1 reads SNHLY; CDR2 reads FYNNEI. Deletions cut 3 bases from V and 0 bases from J, with 9 bases between. A multiplex PCR was run with 60 Vbeta primers and 13 Jbeta primers. TCRdb keeps only in-frame clones here, not all; method: immunoSEQ multiplex PCR. The sample carries about 200,000 clones, approximately 86% recorded once. Material for sequencing was PBMCs. The sequence derives from a woman in her 30s in good health and CMV-seronegative. V usage is TRBV2 and J usage is TRBJ2-7; D remains ambiguous. The CDR3 here is CASSEGVGSYEQYF. The CDR3 nucleotides read TGTGCCAGCAGTGAGGGCGTCGGCTCCTACGAGCAGTACTTC.